The 26 T cell receptor beta chains presented below share a single source sample, sequenced in a study of control samples from healthy donors and cancer patients. Assay used: immunoSEQ multiplex PCR; TCRdb lists only in-frame clones, some missing. Of over 100,000 clones listed, around nine tenths are singletons. The sample was blood. These receptors all stem from a middle-aged man in good health.

This chain links TRBV2 with TRBJ1-5; 8 bases are a match to TRBD1. Germline lookup yields CDR1 SNHLY and CDR2 FYNNEI. The V and J ends lost 0 bases and 6 bases, in that order; junction bases with no gene match: 4. The CDR3 consists of 15 residues. CDR3 sequence reads: CASSEARTGTQPQHF. The DNA for the CDR3 is TGTGCCAGCAGTGAAGCGCGGACAGGGACTCAGCCCCAGCATTTT. The whole variable domain, remainder taken from reference TRBV2 and TRBJ1-5, is EPEVTQTPSHQVTQMGQEVILRCVPISNHLYFYWYRQILGQKVEFLVSFYNNEISEKSEIFDDQFSVERPDGSNFTLKIRSTKLEDSAMYFCASSEARTGTQPQHFGDGTRLSIL.

The rearrangement links TRBV7-2 to TRBJ1-1, with unresolved D. This CDR3 is built from 15 residues. Between the trimmed V and J ends, which lost 3 bases and 0 bases, there was a span of 11 bases. Germline V gene data show CDR1 as SGHTA and CDR2 as FQGNSA. The CDR3 sequence: CASSFYGGLNTEAFF. Here the CDR3 DNA reads TGTGCCAGCAGCTTCTACGGTGGCCTGAACACTGAAGCTTTCTTT.

J is TRBJ1-5 and V is TRBV7-2, with 8 bases identical to TRBD1. Germline V gene lookup returns CDR1 SGHTA and CDR2 FQGNSA. The CDR3 sequence is 19 residues long. V shed 4 bases, J shed 0 bases, and the junction held 14 bases outside the gene matches. This CDR3 reads CASSYHGPGQVYSNQPQHF. CDR3 bases: TGTGCCAGCAGCTACCACGGGCCGGGACAGGTATATAGCAATCAGCCCCAGCATTTT.

The chain uses TRBV9 and TRBJ1-1; 7 bases align to TRBD1. CDR1 is SGDLS and CDR2 is YYNGEE in the germline V gene. V shed 0 bases and J 5 bases; nucleotides not matched to a gene: 7. This CDR3 spans 15 amino acids. CDR3 DNA: TGTGCCAGCAGCGTAGGCGACAGGGAACGAACTGAAGCTTTCTTT. Translating it yields CASSVGDRERTEAFF.

The chain uses TRBV7-2 and TRBJ2-1; D remains unclear. Germline V gene data show CDR1 as SGHTA and CDR2 as FQGNSA. This CDR3 has 11 residues. Trimming removed 2 bases at V and 8 bases at J, with 4 bases between. Written as DNA, the CDR3 is TGTGCCAGCAGCTTAATTGATGAGCAGTTCTTC. Amino acids: CASSLIDEQFF.

The chain is built from TRBV13 and TRBJ1-5; D perhaps matches TRBD1 (5 bases). V was shortened by 3 bases and J by 4 bases, with 13 bases between the two germline ends. Germline CDR1 PRHDT, CDR2 FYEKMQ (reference sequence). There are 15 residues in the CDR3. Here the CDR3 DNA reads TGTGCCAGCAGCTTGGGACTTAACGCTAATCAGCCCCAGCATTTT. Translated: CASSLGLNANQPQHF.

This clone has a handful of counts. The chain has TRBV9 and TRBJ2-3; D call uncertain. The V and J ends lost 4 bases and 5 bases respectively, with 17 bases between them. Germline lookup yields CDR1 SGDLS and CDR2 YYNGEE. CDR3 size: 15 residues. The CDR3 coding sequence is TGTGCCAGCAGCCTCCAAGGCACCCTGAGAGATACGCAGTATTTT. This encodes CASSLQGTLRDTQYF.

V is TRBV29-1 and J is TRBJ2-7; possibly TRBD2 for D (6 bases). Per germline, CDR1 SQVTM and CDR2 ANQGSEA. This CDR3 contains 11 residues. Trimming removed 6 bases from V and 6 bases from J, with 12 bases in between. In DNA, the CDR3 is TGCAGCGTCGAGGCAGCGGGCGAGCAGTACTTC. Its translation: CSVEAAGEQYF.

CDR3 sequence: CASSVGWGQPQHF. In nucleotides, the CDR3 is TGTGCCAGTAGCGTCGGGTGGGGTCAGCCCCAGCATTTT. V is TRBV19 and J is TRBJ1-5, with D unresolved. The length of the CDR3 is 13 residues. V was clipped by 6 bases and J by 6 bases, with 12 bases between them. Looked up from germline, CDR1 is LNHDA and CDR2 is SQIVND (reference sequence).

The genes are TRBV24-1 and TRBJ2-1, with TRBD1 matching 9 bases. This CDR3 spans 16 amino acids. Germline CDR1 and CDR2: KGHDR and SFDVKD. J gave up 4 bases and V 7 bases, and 10 bases lay outside the gene matches. The CDR3 protein is CATSPPGQGKYNEQFF. The CDR3 nucleotides are TGTGCCACCAGCCCTCCCGGACAGGGGAAATACAATGAGCAGTTCTTC.

The chain links TRBV5-1 to TRBJ1-2; tentatively, D is TRBD1 (5 bases). The CDR3 has 13 amino acids. Germline-derived CDR1 and CDR2 are SGHRS and YFSETQ. V lost 6 bases to trimming and J lost 1 base, with 10 bases between them. CDR3 DNA sequence: TGCGCCAGCAACCCGGGGGGTAACTATGGCTACACCTTC. Amino acids: CASNPGGNYGYTF.

The chain links TRBV7-8 to TRBJ2-7, with 7 bases matching TRBD1. Looked up from germline, CDR1 is SGHVS and CDR2 is FQNEAQ. This CDR3 spans 12 amino acids. V lost 3 bases, J lost 7 bases, and 3 bases stayed unmatched. CDR3 in amino acids: CASSLSGGEQYF. The CDR3 nucleotides read TGTGCCAGCAGCTTGTCAGGGGGAGAGCAGTACTTC.

The rearrangement joins TRBV27 to TRBJ2-2, with TRBD1 matching over 8 bases. This CDR3 has 15 residues. Germline-derived CDR1 and CDR2 are MNHEY and SMNVEV (reference sequence). The ends lost 6 bases at V and 6 bases at J; junction bases unmatched: 9. CDR3 sequence reads: CASRIQGQVSGELFF. In DNA form, the CDR3 reads TGTGCCAGCAGGATTCAGGGACAGGTTTCCGGGGAGCTGTTTTTT.

The rearrangement uses TRBV5-1 and TRBJ2-1, with D unresolved. Germline CDR1 SGHRS, CDR2 YFSETQ. The CDR3 has 16 residues. Trimming removed 4 bases from V and 7 bases from J, with 21 bases in between. In DNA, the CDR3 is TGCGCCAGCAGCCCGACGGGCCTCCCTCTGGAGAATGAGCAGTTCTTC. Translated, it gives CASSPTGLPLENEQFF.

This chain connects TRBV5-1 to TRBJ2-3, with 14 bases identical to TRBD2. The CDR3 extends over 17 amino acids. CDR1 and CDR2 (germline): SGHRS, YFSETQ. V lost 4 bases, J lost 0 bases, and 4 bases stayed unmatched. CDR3 DNA sequence: TGCGCCAGCAGCCACGGGACTAGCGGGGGTAGCACAGATACGCAGTATTTT. It yields the protein CASSHGTSGGSTDTQYF.

The V and J genes are TRBV6-6 and TRBJ2-1; 7 bases map to TRBD1. The germline gives CDR1 MNHNY, CDR2 SVGAGI (reference sequence). V was pared by 2 bases and J by 2 bases, with 3 bases of the junction left unmatched. This CDR3 is 15 amino acids long. Written as DNA, the CDR3 is TGTGCCAGCAGTTACCGGGACAGAACCTACAATGAGCAGTTCTTC. It encodes CASSYRDRTYNEQFF.

The V and J genes are TRBV28 and TRBJ1-2; 7 bases are a match to TRBD1. The junction had 16 bases not matched to a gene; V was cut back by 6 bases and J by 0 bases. The CDR3 runs 18 residues. The germline CDR1 and CDR2 sequences are MDHEN and SYDVKM. The CDR3 DNA reads TGTGCCAGCAGGCCAGGGGGGGGAACCGCTTGGACTAACTATGGCTACACCTTC. Translated: CASRPGGGTAWTNYGYTF.

This clone was observed a single time. The genes are TRBV6-5 and TRBJ1-6; D is ambiguous. V shed 8 bases and J shed 1 base, with 9 bases lying between them. CDR1 is MNHEY and CDR2 is SVGAGI in the germline V gene. The length of the CDR3 is 14 residues. CDR3 loop: CASHSESYNSPLHF. The CDR3 DNA sequence: TGTGCCAGCCACAGTGAATCCTATAATTCACCCCTCCACTTT.

Comments on this clone: The same CDR3 can be traced to other DNA sequences in this sample. The chain recombines TRBV30 with TRBJ1-1; D not certain. Trimming cost V 0 bases and J 1 base, with 6 bases left between them. The germline V gene has CDR1 GTSNPN and CDR2 SVGIG (reference sequence). The length of the CDR3 is 13 residues. The CDR3 is CAWSVQPNTEAFF. The CDR3 region has the DNA TGTGCCTGGAGTGTGCAGCCGAACACTGAAGCTTTCTTT.

This clone appeared once. The chain carries TRBV5-4 and TRBJ2-2, with 8 nucleotides matching TRBD1. V lost 3 bases, J lost 3 bases, and 7 bases stayed unmatched. The CDR3 totals 16 residues. Germline CDR1 SGHNT, CDR2 YYREEE (reference sequence). The CDR3 region is CASSSGTGGHTGELFF. The CDR3 DNA reads TGTGCCAGCAGCTCGGGGACAGGAGGGCACACCGGGGAGCTGTTTTTT.

The chain carries TRBV6-2 or TRBV6-3 and TRBJ2-1; 9 positions agree with TRBD2. CDR3 length: 16 residues. In germline, CDR1 is MNHEY, CDR2 SVGEGT. V was pared by 6 bases and J by 7 bases, with 13 bases of the junction left unmatched. The CDR3 coding sequence is TGTGCCAGCAGCCCTACCGAGACTAGCGGATCTAATGAGCAGTTCTTC. Protein product: CASSPTETSGSNEQFF.

This chain uses TRBV6-2 or TRBV6-3 with TRBJ1-6; weak D call: TRBD1 (6 bases). This CDR3 region has 14 residues. The V gene lost 4 bases and the J gene lost 9 bases, with 13 bases spanning the gap. Germline-derived CDR1 and CDR2 are MNHEY and SVGEGT. The DNA for the CDR3 is TGTGCCAGCAGTTTGGGGGCGAGAAGTTCACCCCTCCACTTT. It is translated as CASSLGARSSPLHF.

The V call is TRBV6-4, the J call TRBJ2-2; D unresolved. Germline lookup yields CDR1 MRHNA and CDR2 SNTAGT. V was shortened by 3 bases and J by 2 bases, with 1 base between the two germline ends. This CDR3 is built from 12 residues. CDR3 DNA: TGTGCCAGCAGTGATAACACCGGGGAGCTGTTTTTT. As protein: CASSDNTGELFF.

The chain has TRBV5-1 and TRBJ1-2; 10 nucleotides agree with TRBD1. Germline assignment: CDR1 SGHRS and CDR2 YFSETQ. This CDR3 has 13 residues. V was pared by 4 bases and J by 8 bases, with 5 bases of the junction left unmatched. CDR3 nucleotide sequence: TGCGCCAGCAGCCGCGGGACAGGGGACGGCTACACCTTC. It yields the protein CASSRGTGDGYTF.

This chain connects TRBV2 to TRBJ2-3, with D tentatively TRBD1 or TRBD2 (7 bases each). The CDR3 runs to 15 residues. CDR1 is SNHLY and CDR2 is FYNNEI in the germline V gene. Trimming cost V 8 bases and J 0 bases, with 15 bases left between them. CDR3 protein: CASWGGGGSTDTQYF. CDR3 nucleotides: TGTGCCAGCTGGGGAGGGGGCGGAAGCACAGATACGCAGTATTTT.

The chain links TRBV6-5 to TRBJ2-2; D might be TRBD1 (5 bases). V was shortened by 2 bases and J by 0 bases, with 10 bases between the two germline ends. CDR3 size: 16 residues. The germline CDR1 and CDR2 sequences are MNHEY and SVGAGI. CDR3 sequence (DNA): TGTGCCAGCAGTTACATGGGCAGGGCGAACACCGGGGAGCTGTTTTTT. Residues: CASSYMGRANTGELFF.